This T cell receptor beta chain was identified during a study of OX40 agonist ivuxolimab in advanced cancers. Study summary: The patients received ivuxolimab by intravenous route every 2 weeks at 0.01 to 10 mg/kg. Enrollees could have had prior anti-PD-1, anti-PD-L1 or anti-CTLA-4 therapy, which about 40% had received.

Generated by immunoSEQ multiplex PCR, the TCRdb table keeps only in-frame clones and is missing some. The sample shows about 68,000 clones, approximately 89% of them seen only once. Study-level points and caveats: Average numbers of expanded clones were greater in CD8+ T cells than in CD4+.

Patients were ruled out by autoimmune disease history or systemic immunosuppression. V was clipped by 7 bases and J by 1 base, with 10 bases between them. In germline, CDR1 is SGHAT, CDR2 FQNNGV. The CDR3 extends over 14 amino acids. This clone was seen a single time. What it recognizes is unknown. This material consisted of CD4+ or CD8+ T cells sorted from blood, taken in a trial of the OX40 agonist ivuxolimab. The chain recombines TRBV11-2 with TRBJ2-2; D is uncertain. This TCR was sampled from an adult with an advanced solid tumor such as melanoma, head and neck, liver or kidney cancer. The CDR3 sequence is CASIRELNTGELFF. DNA of the CDR3: TGTGCCAGCATCCGAGAACTGAACACCGGGGAGCTGTTTTTT.